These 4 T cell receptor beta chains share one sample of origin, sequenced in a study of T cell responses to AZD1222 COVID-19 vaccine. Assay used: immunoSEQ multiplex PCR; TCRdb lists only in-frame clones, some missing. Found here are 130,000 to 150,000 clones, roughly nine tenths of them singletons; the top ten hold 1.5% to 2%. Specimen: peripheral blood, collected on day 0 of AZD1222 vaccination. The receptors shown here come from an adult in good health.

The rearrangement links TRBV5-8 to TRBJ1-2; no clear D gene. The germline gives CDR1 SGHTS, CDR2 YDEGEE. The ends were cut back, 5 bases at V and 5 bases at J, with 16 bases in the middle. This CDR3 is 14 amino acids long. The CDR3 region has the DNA TGTGCCAGCAGTCCGGCAGAGTTCTATTATGGCTACACCTTC. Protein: CASSPAEFYYGYTF.

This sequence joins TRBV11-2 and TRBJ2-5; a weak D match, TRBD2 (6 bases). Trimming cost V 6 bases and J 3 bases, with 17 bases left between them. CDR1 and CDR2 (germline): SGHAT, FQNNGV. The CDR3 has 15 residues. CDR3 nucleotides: TGTGCCAGCAGAACAGCGTTCCGCGGGAAAGAGACCCAGTACTTC. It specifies CASRTAFRGKETQYF.

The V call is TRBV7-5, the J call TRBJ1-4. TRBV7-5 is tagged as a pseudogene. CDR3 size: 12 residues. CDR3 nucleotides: TGTGCCAGAAGCTTCTTCTATGAAAAACTGTTTTTT. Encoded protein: CARSFFYEKLFF.

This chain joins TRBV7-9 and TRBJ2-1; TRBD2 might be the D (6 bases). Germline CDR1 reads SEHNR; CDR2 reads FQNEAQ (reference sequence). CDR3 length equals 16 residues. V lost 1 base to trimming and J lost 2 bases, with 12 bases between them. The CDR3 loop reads CASSLVPAGTYNEQFF. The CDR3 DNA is TGTGCCAGCAGCTTAGTTCCTGCGGGAACCTACAATGAGCAGTTCTTC. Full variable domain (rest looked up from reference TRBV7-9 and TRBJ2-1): DTGVSQNPRHKITKRGQNVTFRCDPISEHNRLYWYRQTLGQGPEFLTYFQNEAQLEKSRLLSDRFSAERPKGSFSTLEIQRTEQGDSAMYLCASSLVPAGTYNEQFFGPGTRLTVL.